These 3 T cell receptor beta chains were sequenced from one sample in a study of T cell responses to AZD1222 COVID-19 vaccine. TCRdb's table, derived via immunoSEQ multiplex PCR, lists solely in-frame clones and lacks some. Of some 97,000 clones in the sample, approximately 87% were seen once. Sequenced material: peripheral blood, taken on day 0 of MenACWY control vaccination. The receptors come from an adult in good health.

The V gene is TRBV12-3 or TRBV12-4, the J gene TRBJ1-4; D possibly corresponds to TRBD1 (5 bases). V was shortened by 3 bases and J by 15 bases, with 17 bases between the two germline ends. This CDR3 has 13 residues. Here the CDR3 DNA reads TGTGCCAGCAGTTTTTATCAGGAAGGGGCAATGTTTTTT. Protein: CASSFYQEGAMFF.

The chain links TRBV20-1 to TRBJ1-2; tentatively, D is TRBD1 (5 bases). Trimming removed 2 bases at V and 6 bases at J, with 7 bases between. The CDR3 sequence is 11 residues long. In germline, CDR1 is DFQATT, CDR2 SNEGSKA (reference sequence). CDR3 sequence reads: CSARQGDGYTF. Here the CDR3 DNA reads TGCAGTGCTAGACAGGGAGATGGCTACACCTTC.

This chain links TRBV7-2 with TRBJ1-2; 7 bases fit TRBD1. Germline V gene sequence: CDR1 SGHTA, CDR2 FQGNSA. The CDR3 extends over 15 amino acids. V lost 5 bases and J lost 5; bases outside the gene matches: 11. CDR3 sequence (DNA): TGTGCCAGCAGCGCAGAGACAGGGTGGGGGTATGGCTACACCTTC. This gives the protein CASSAETGWGYGYTF. Based on the CDR3 plus reference TRBV7-2 and TRBJ1-2, the full variable domain is GAGVSQSPSNKVTEKGKDVELRCDPISGHTALYWYRQSLGQGLEFLIYFQGNSAPDKSGLPSDRFSAERTGGSVSTLTIQRTQQEDSAVYLCASSAETGWGYGYTFGSGTRLTVV.